The clone carrying this T cell receptor (beta chain) was seen a single time. Its antigen remains unidentified. The entry originates in a study of cytomegalovirus exposure and HLA in healthy donors. Primers for the PCR totalled 60 Vbeta and 13 Jbeta. Some clones are missing from TCRdb's copy, which holds only in-frame ones; the method was immunoSEQ multiplex PCR. The sample lists 45,000 to 65,000 clones; 82% were seen once. Broader study findings: Fewer N-insertions (relative to the 666-donor mean) were reportedly seen in an Asian-associated ancestry cluster in a later analysis.

CDR3 length: 14 amino acids. Trimming removed 2 bases from V and 0 bases from J, with 7 bases in between. Germline-derived CDR1 and CDR2 are SGHAT and FQNNGV. The chain has TRBV11-2 and TRBJ1-1; TRBD1 might be the D (5 bases). The source material was PBMCs. The TCR comes from a man younger than 45 in good health and CMV-seronegative. CDR3 region: CASSLRGMNTEAFF. CDR3 DNA sequence: TGTGCCAGCAGCTTACGGGGGATGAACACTGAAGCTTTCTTT.